The present T cell receptor (beta chain) was sequenced within a study of T-cell memory formation after mild COVID-19. The CDR3 is 13 residues long. Germline V gives CDR1 SGHVS, CDR2 FNYEAQ. V gave up 1 base and J gave up 8 bases, with 9 bases separating them. TCRdb reprocessed the 5' RACE reads via MiXCR and lists one record per CDR3 protein. The sample yields about 160,000 distinct CDR3 sequences, about a third seen once. This clonotype is a singleton in its sample. Sequencing was carried out using PBMCs or a T cell subset sorted from them (not recorded which). The sequence derives from an adult woman who had mild COVID-19 (a few samples of this study predate the infection). Cell type and time point are not known. The chain is built from TRBV7-6 and TRBJ1-3; D is undetermined. CDR3 in DNA: TGTGCCAGCAGCTTAGGAGATACAGACACCATATATTTT. It translates to CASSLGDTDTIYF. The variable domain in full, completed from reference TRBV7-6 and TRBJ1-3, reads GAGVSQSPRYKVTKRGQDVALRCDPISGHVSLYWYRQALGQGPEFLTYFNYEAQQDKSGLPNDRFSAERPEGSISTLTIQRTEQRDSAMYRCASSLGDTDTIYFGEGSWLTVV.